What follows are 12 T cell receptor beta chains derived from one specimen sequenced in a study of OX40 agonist ivuxolimab in advanced cancers. Sequencing used immunoSEQ multiplex PCR; TCRdb keeps in-frame clones, though not all of them. This table holds some 83,000 clones, approximately 84% found once. The sample here was CD4+ or CD8+ T cells sorted from blood, taken in a trial of the OX40 agonist ivuxolimab. The receptors were gathered from an adult with an advanced solid tumor such as melanoma, head and neck, liver or kidney cancer.

V gene TRBV30 combines with J gene TRBJ2-1; D remains ambiguous. Looked up from germline, CDR1 is GTSNPN and CDR2 is SVGIG (reference sequence). The CDR3 is 12 amino acids. V dropped 3 bases and J dropped 8 bases, with 11 bases sitting between them. CDR3 loop: CAWRGSGDEQFF. The CDR3 bases are TGTGCCTGGAGGGGTTCTGGCGATGAGCAGTTCTTC.

This clone was detected a few times. The rearrangement joins TRBV19 to TRBJ2-2; no clear D gene. This CDR3 has 14 amino acids. Per germline, CDR1 LNHDA and CDR2 SQIVND (reference sequence). V dropped 3 bases and J dropped 5 bases, with 10 bases sitting between them. The DNA for the CDR3 is TGTGCCAGTAGTATTGTCCCACCTACCGGGGAGCTGTTTTTT. Translation gives CASSIVPPTGELFF.

V usage is TRBV4-2 and J usage is TRBJ2-1; TRBD2 matches at 10 bases. The CDR3 spans 16 residues. V was pared by 4 bases and J by 9 bases, with 12 bases of the junction left unmatched. Germline assignment: CDR1 LGHNA and CDR2 YNFKEQ. In DNA form, the CDR3 reads TGTGCCAGCAGCCCATCAGCGGGGGGGAGGCGTTCTGAGCAGTTCTTC. Its translation: CASSPSAGGRRSEQFF.

The chain joins TRBV18 to TRBJ2-7; 8 nucleotides line up with TRBD2. CDR1 is KGHSH, CDR2 LQKENI, per germline. The V segment lost 4 bases and the J segment 3 bases; nucleotides outside the gene matches: 8. CDR3 size: 15 residues. The CDR3: CASSLGLARVYEQYF. CDR3 DNA: TGTGCCAGCTCACTCGGACTAGCAAGAGTCTACGAGCAGTACTTC.

In nucleotides, the CDR3 is TGTGCCAGCAGCTGGGGGGGCGAGAAAGATACGCAGTATTTT. Translating it yields CASSWGGEKDTQYF. The chain employs TRBV7-2 and TRBJ2-3; a possible D gene is TRBD2 (7 bases). V was clipped by 4 bases and J by 5 bases, with 13 bases between them. Germline values: CDR1 SGHTA, CDR2 FQGNSA. CDR3 size: 14 residues.

V gene TRBV19 combines with J gene TRBJ1-2; D remains unclear. V was trimmed by 2 bases and J by 7 bases, leaving 17 bases between them. There are 15 residues in the CDR3. Germline V gene sequence: CDR1 LNHDA, CDR2 SQIVND (reference sequence). The CDR3, as DNA: TGTGCCAGTAGTATAAACGATCCACGGGGTGGTGGCTACACCTTC. This codes for CASSINDPRGGGYTF.

In its sample, this clone was seen once. This chain uses TRBV5-6 with TRBJ2-5, with no clear D. V was shortened by 4 bases and J by 4 bases, with 5 bases between the two germline ends. Per the germline V gene, CDR1 is SGHDT and CDR2 is YYEEEE. This CDR3 has 11 amino acids. CDR3 DNA sequence: TGTGCCAGCAGCGTGAGAGAGACCCAGTACTTC. This sequence encodes CASSVRETQYF.

The V call is TRBV21-1, the J call TRBJ2-4; TRBD1, the table's D call, lacks a check against the DNA. TRBV21-1 is an annotated pseudogene. The CDR3 spans 15 residues. The CDR3, as DNA: TGTGCCAGCAACCCCCTTCCGGGACAGAAAAACATTCAGTACTTC. Amino acid sequence: CASNPLPGQKNIQYF.

This clone appeared a single time. The chain couples TRBV6-4 to TRBJ2-1; 7 nucleotides align to TRBD1. V was pared by 3 bases and J by 2 bases, with 4 bases of the junction left unmatched. The CDR3 runs 15 residues. Germline values: CDR1 MRHNA, CDR2 SNTAGT. CDR3 region: CASSEQGTPYNEQFF. The CDR3 region has the DNA TGTGCCAGCAGTGAACAGGGGACGCCCTACAATGAGCAGTTCTTC.

The V gene is TRBV19, the J gene TRBJ1-5; 7 nucleotides align to TRBD1. Germline CDR1 and CDR2: LNHDA and SQIVND (reference sequence). J gave up 7 bases and V 2 bases, and 5 bases lay outside the gene matches. The CDR3 loop spans 14 amino acids. In DNA form, the CDR3 reads TGTGCCAGTAGTATACGGACAGGAAGGCAGCCCCAGCATTTT. Translation: CASSIRTGRQPQHF.

V usage is TRBV7-3 and J usage is TRBJ2-5, with TRBD2 matching 10 bases. Germline lookup yields CDR1 SGHTA and CDR2 FQGTGA. The CDR3 runs 19 residues. V trimming: 5 bases; J trimming: 4 bases; junction bases outside the gene matches: 19. CDR3 sequence: CASSQKGRSLAGGRETQYF. CDR3 nucleotide sequence: TGTGCCAGCAGCCAAAAAGGCCGTTCTTTAGCGGGAGGCAGAGAGACCCAGTACTTC. The full variable domain, completed using reference TRBV7-3 and TRBJ2-5, is GAGVSQTPSNKVTEKGKYVELRCDPISGHTALYWYRQSLGQGPEFLIYFQGTGAADDSGLPNDRFFAVRPEGSVSTLKIQRTERGDSAVYLCASSQKGRSLAGGRETQYFGPGTRLLVL.

This chain connects TRBV5-1 to TRBJ2-1, with 10 nucleotides matching TRBD2. J lost 5 bases, V lost 3 bases, and 11 bases had no gene match. Per the germline V gene, CDR1 is SGHRS and CDR2 is YFSETQ. This CDR3 is 17 amino acids long. CDR3 DNA sequence: TGCGCCAGCAGCTCCCGATGGGCTAGCGGGGGTCACAATGAGCAGTTCTTC. Amino acid sequence: CASSSRWASGGHNEQFF. The whole variable domain, filled in from reference TRBV5-1 and TRBJ2-1, reads KAGVTQTPRYLIKTRGQQVTLSCSPISGHRSVSWYQQTPGQGLQFLFEYFSETQRNKGNFPGRFSGRQFSNSRSEMNVSTLELGDSALYLCASSSRWASGGHNEQFFGPGTRLTVL.